This entry features one T cell receptor (beta chain) sequence. TCRdb passed the RT-PCR reads through MiXCR, listing each CDR3 protein once. This table has tens of thousands of distinct CDR3 sequences, roughly 52% appearing once. The germline gives CDR1 SGHDN, CDR2 FVKESK. This CDR3 has 14 residues. Trimming cost V 5 bases and J 7 bases, with 17 bases left between them. These data come from a study of patients and donors after allogeneic stem cell transplantation. This clonotype was obtained from a human donor who was either an allogeneic HSCT recipient or a stem cell or donor lymphocyte infusion donor (not recorded which). It is not recorded whose cells these are; they may come from a transplant donor. Material for sequencing was blood, either unsorted or a sorted T cell fraction (not recorded which). The chain uses TRBV14 and TRBJ1-2; a possible D gene is TRBD1 (5 bases). The CDR3 protein is CASSFGTASGGYTF. DNA of the CDR3: TGTGCCAGCAGCTTCGGGACGGCGTCTGGTGGCTACACCTTC.